This T cell receptor beta chain derives from a study (dated by TCRdb to 2016 to 2017). In the germline V gene, CDR1 corresponds to MDHEN and CDR2 to SYDVKM. Between the V and J ends, shortened by 6 bases and 4 bases respectively, the junction contains 11 bases. From cysteine to phenylalanine, the CDR3 is 13 amino acids long. CDR3 DNA only is kept here, 39 bases in frame from base 1. The library was built by means of RT-PCR. Sequencing took place on an Illumina MiSeq. The public reads were run again by TCRdb, first through fastp at Q25 and then through MiXCR, and only productive beta chains were kept. Each CDR3 protein gets just one entry, which takes the most common genes and DNA from the rows behind it. This sample is represented by more than 550,000 distinct CDR3 sequences; 12% to 15% of them were singletons. The top ten clones comprise 3.6% of the sample. This clonotype was observed a few times. Its specific antigen is unknown. Base-call qualities are not available, and no considerably larger clone is one nucleotide away.

The rearrangement combines TRBV28 with TRBJ2-3, and perhaps TRBD2 as D gene, on 5 matching bases. This TCR was sampled from a female donor in good health, serving as a healthy control. Sequenced: memory CD4+ T cells from blood. The DNA sequence reads TGTGCCAGCAGCTTAGGGAGATCAGATACGCAGTATTTT. Its protein reads: CASSLGRSDTQYF.